A single sample is the source of the 32 T cell receptor beta chains below, sequenced in a study of regulatory T cells in long-lasting Graves disease. As to time point: persistent/refractory GD, antithyroid drugs over 5 years with positive TRAb. The authors made the TCR library using RNA they extracted from PBMCs. HTBI primers from iRepertoire and Arm-PCR of CDR3 regions yielded the TCR beta libraries. TCRdb re-called the multiplex PCR reads through MiXCR, storing one row per CDR3 protein. In the table there are 300,000 to 400,000 distinct CDR3 sequences, around a fifth of which are singletons. The specimen comprised peripheral blood mononuclear cells (PBMCs), sampled when the disease was refractory, from a patient treated with antithyroid drugs. All receptors derive from a female donor with Graves disease.

This clonotype came up a few times. The genes are TRBV6-9 and TRBJ1-2, with D unresolved. V shed 3 bases and J shed 4 bases, with 9 bases lying between them. From germline, CDR1 is MNHGY and CDR2 SVAAGI. The CDR3 sequence is 13 residues long. Here the CDR3 DNA reads TGTGCCAGCAGTTACTCCGATCGCTATGGCTACACCTTC. This encodes CASSYSDRYGYTF.

This clonotype showed up many times. The chain recombines TRBV7-2 with TRBJ1-4; a possible D gene is TRBD1 (6 bases). Germline V CDR1 and CDR2: SGHTA, FQGNSA. The CDR3 extends over 15 amino acids. The V gene lost 5 bases and the J gene lost 0 bases, with 10 bases spanning the gap. CDR3 in amino acids: CASSVTGPTNEKLFF. The CDR3 nucleotides read TGTGCCAGCAGCGTAACAGGGCCAACTAATGAAAAACTGTTTTTT.

As regards this clonotype: With a much larger clone just one base away, this may be a read error. The CDR3 region is CASSERGSYKQYF. The CDR3 DNA reads TGTGCCAGCAGTGAAAGGGGCTCCTACAAGCAGTACTTC. The chain employs TRBV6-1 and TRBJ2-7; tentatively, D is TRBD1 (5 bases). Germline V lookup: CDR1 MNHNS, CDR2 SASEGT. The CDR3 loop spans 13 amino acids.

In its sample, this clonotype was seen many times. This chain connects TRBV2 to TRBJ1-1; maybe TRBD1 (6 bases). Germline values: CDR1 SNHLY, CDR2 FYNNEI. Trimming took off 9 bases at V and 1 base at J, with 12 bases between the two ends. This CDR3 spans 13 amino acids. Here the CDR3 reads CARGEQGNTEAFF. For the CDR3, the DNA is TGTGCCAGGGGGGAACAGGGGAACACTGAAGCTTTCTTT.

This chain connects TRBV29-1 to TRBJ1-1; 7 bases agree with TRBD1. Per the germline V gene, CDR1 is SQVTM and CDR2 is ANQGSEA. This CDR3 spans 14 amino acids. V was pared by 6 bases and J by 4 bases, with 11 bases of the junction left unmatched. The CDR3 region is CSVAVRGTVTEAFF. The CDR3 bases are TGCAGCGTAGCCGTAAGAGGGACAGTCACTGAAGCTTTCTTT.

A note on this clonotype: Germline and junction disagree at one end, which may indicate a read error. The chain joins TRBV27 to TRBJ2-2; either TRBD1 or TRBD2 may supply D (5 bases each). Germline CDR1 reads MNHEY; CDR2 reads SMNVEV (reference sequence). This CDR3 region has 13 residues. The CDR3 nucleotides are TGTGCCAGCCATTCAGGGAACACCGGGGAGCTGTTCTTT. Translation: CASHSGNTGELFF.

This clonotype appeared many times. This chain uses TRBV28 with TRBJ2-7; 9 bases are a match to TRBD2. CDR3 length: 15 residues. The V and J ends lost 8 bases and 4 bases, in that order; junction bases with no gene match: 12. CDR1 and CDR2 (germline): MDHEN, SYDVKM. The CDR3 DNA reads TGTGCCAGCGGGGTTAGCGGGAGTATACGGTACGAGCAGTACTTC. This sequence encodes CASGVSGSIRYEQYF.

This chain links TRBV6-1 with TRBJ2-7; TRBD2 agrees at 10 bases. Germline V gene sequence: CDR1 MNHNS, CDR2 SASEGT. The CDR3 loop spans 17 amino acids. V was pared by 5 bases and J by 4 bases, with 14 bases of the junction left unmatched. The CDR3 sequence: CASSPDSGGTVGYEQYF. In nucleotides, the CDR3 is TGTGCCAGCAGTCCTGATAGCGGGGGGACAGTGGGATACGAGCAGTACTTC.

This clonotype was recorded at least ten times. This chain uses TRBV11-2 with TRBJ1-1; no clear D. The germline V and J ends were trimmed by 2 bases and 4 bases, with 14 bases remaining between them. CDR1 is SGHAT, CDR2 FQNNGV, per germline. The CDR3 length is 15 residues. Here the CDR3 reads CASSLIRGRGTEAFF. CDR3 DNA sequence: TGTGCCAGCAGCTTAATTCGGGGAAGAGGCACTGAAGCTTTCTTT.

At least ten counts were recorded for this clonotype. The chain combines TRBV20-1 with TRBJ1-4; no firm D call. This CDR3 spans 16 amino acids. CDR1 and CDR2 (germline): DFQATT, SNEGSKA (reference sequence). Trimming removed 6 bases at V and 0 bases at J, with 17 bases between. CDR3 bases: TGCAGTGCCAGAACTACAGATCCTACAACTAATGAAAAACTGTTTTTT. It translates to CSARTTDPTTNEKLFF.

As regards this clonotype: One base away lies a much larger clone, so this may be a sequencing read error. This rearrangement joins TRBV11-3 to TRBJ2-7, with TRBD1 identical over 8 bases. The CDR3 covers 15 residues. Trimming cost V 5 bases and J 3 bases; bases outside gene matches: 9. Per the germline V gene, CDR1 is SGHNT and CDR2 is YENEEA. The CDR3 region has the DNA TGTGCCAGCAGCCCCCCCGGGACAGGCGACTACGAGCAGTACTTC. Its protein is CASSPPGTGDYEQYF.

The chain recombines TRBV7-8 with TRBJ2-1, with TRBD2 identical over 9 bases. V shed 1 base, J shed 8 bases, and the junction held 6 bases outside the gene matches. The CDR3 has 15 amino acids. Looked up from germline, CDR1 is SGHVS and CDR2 is FQNEAQ. CDR3 residues: CASSLGLAVSDEQFF. In DNA, the CDR3 is TGTGCCAGCAGCTTAGGACTAGCGGTCTCAGATGAGCAGTTCTTC.

This clonotype has at least ten counts. This chain connects TRBV6-2 or TRBV6-3 to TRBJ2-7; D call uncertain. Trimming cost V 6 bases and J 6 bases, with 21 bases left between them. Germline assignment: CDR1 MNHEY and CDR2 SVGEGT. This CDR3 has 15 residues. CDR3 protein: CASRQQASRSLEQYF. As DNA, the CDR3 is TGTGCCAGCAGGCAACAAGCCAGCCGATCTCTCGAGCAGTACTTC.

This clonotype turned up a few times. This chain uses TRBV20-1 with TRBJ2-7; 9 bases line up with TRBD2. Germline V gene sequence: CDR1 DFQATT, CDR2 SNEGSKA (reference sequence). Trimming cost V 0 bases and J 0 bases; bases outside gene matches: 9. CDR3 size: 17 residues. CDR3 region: CSARDFKTSGSSYEQYF. CDR3 DNA sequence: TGCAGTGCTAGAGATTTTAAGACTAGCGGCAGCTCCTACGAGCAGTACTTC.

This clonotype was picked up many times. The V and J genes are TRBV6-1 and TRBJ2-5; D tentatively reads TRBD1 or TRBD2 (5 bases each). V gave up 6 bases and J gave up 1 base, with 18 bases separating them. Germline loops: CDR1 MNHNS, CDR2 SASEGT. The CDR3 loop spans 16 amino acids. CDR3 nucleotide sequence: TGTGCCAGCAGGACAAGACGGGACGGCGCCCAAGAGACCCAGTACTTC. Translation: CASRTRRDGAQETQYF.

Note on this clonotype: At one end the junction does not follow the germline gene, possibly because of a read error. The V gene is TRBV6-1, the J gene TRBJ2-5; D might be TRBD1 (5 bases). The germline CDR1 and CDR2 sequences are MNHNS and SASEGT. This CDR3 contains 13 residues. CDR3 residues: CASSRGHQGTQYF. CDR3 DNA sequence: TGTGCCAGCAGCCGTGGACACCAAGGGACCCAGTACTTC.

This clonotype was seen a few times. The gene calls are TRBV10-3 and TRBJ1-5; D unclear. CDR3 length: 13 amino acids. CDR1 ENHRY and CDR2 SYGVKD come from the germline V gene. V was trimmed by 0 bases and J by 4 bases, leaving 4 bases between them. The CDR3 here is CAISESGNQPQHF. DNA of the CDR3: TGTGCCATCAGTGAGTCAGGGAATCAGCCCCAGCATTTT.

Only a few counts were recorded for this clonotype. V usage is TRBV12-3 or TRBV12-4 and J usage is TRBJ2-3, with 8 bases aligning to TRBD2. This CDR3 comprises 15 residues. Germline trimming cut 0 bases from V and 7 bases from J; bases unmatched to any gene: 6. The CDR3 region has the DNA TGTGCCAGCAGTTTAGCTAGCGGGGCTTGGAATACGCAGTATTTT. Protein: CASSLASGAWNTQYF.

The chain employs TRBV6-1 and TRBJ1-5, with 7 bases fitting TRBD1. The CDR3 is 15 amino acids. Germline V CDR1 and CDR2: MNHNS, SASEGT. Trimming took 6 bases from V and 0 from J; bases not matched to a gene: 5. CDR3 residues: CASRTGQVSNQPQHF. DNA of the CDR3: TGTGCCAGCAGAACCGGACAGGTTAGCAATCAGCCCCAGCATTTT.

This clonotype was recorded many times. The chain uses TRBV2 and TRBJ2-5, with a possible D match to TRBD1 (5 bases). This CDR3 contains 15 residues. CDR1 SNHLY and CDR2 FYNNEI come from the germline V gene. The V and J ends lost 7 bases and 5 bases respectively, with 20 bases between them. The CDR3 loop is CASTVGPAPSETQYF. The CDR3 region has the DNA TGTGCCAGCACGGTGGGGCCGGCTCCCTCGGAGACCCAGTACTTC. Variable domain in full (rest from reference TRBV2 and TRBJ2-5): EPEVTQTPSHQVTQMGQEVILRCVPISNHLYFYWYRQILGQKVEFLVSFYNNEISEKSEIFDDQFSVERPDGSNFTLKIRSTKLEDSAMYFCASTVGPAPSETQYFGPGTRLLVL.

Many counts were recorded for this clonotype. The genes are TRBV3-1 and TRBJ1-2; D may be TRBD1 (5 bases). Trimming removed 1 base from V and 8 bases from J, with 17 bases in between. Germline V gene data show CDR1 as LGHDT and CDR2 as YNNKEL (reference sequence). This CDR3 has 15 residues. CDR3 protein: CASSQASVPRGGYTF. The CDR3 DNA follows: TGTGCCAGCAGCCAAGCTTCAGTCCCGAGGGGCGGCTACACCTTC. Combining the CDR3 with reference TRBV3-1 and TRBJ1-2 gives the whole variable domain DTAVSQTPKYLVTQMGNDKSIKCEQNLGHDTMYWYKQDSKKFLKIMFSYNNKELIINETVPNRFSPKSPDKAHLNLHINSLELGDSAVYFCASSQASVPRGGYTFGSGTRLTVV.

This clonotype has more than one count but fewer than ten. V and J are TRBV20-1 and TRBJ1-2; the D gene is possibly TRBD1 (6 bases). Trimming stripped 3 bases from V and 5 bases from J, with 13 bases between. Per the germline V gene, CDR1 is DFQATT and CDR2 is SNEGSKA (reference sequence). The CDR3 totals 13 residues. CDR3 nucleotide sequence: TGCAGTGCTAGGGATGATCAGGGGTATGGCTACACCTTC. Its protein is CSARDDQGYGYTF.

This clonotype showed up many times. The V gene is TRBV30, the J gene TRBJ1-1; D not resolved. CDR1 is GTSNPN, CDR2 SVGIG, per germline (reference sequence). The V end was cut by 3 bases, the J end by 0 bases, with 11 bases between. The CDR3 spans 14 residues. CDR3 sequence: CAWSITWLNTEAFF. In DNA, the CDR3 is TGTGCCTGGAGCATAACATGGTTGAACACTGAAGCTTTCTTT.

The rearrangement links TRBV9 to TRBJ2-5; 8 positions agree with TRBD2. Germline CDR1 and CDR2: SGDLS and YYNGEE. Trimming removed 0 bases from V and 5 bases from J; junction bases left unmatched: 3. This CDR3 is built from 14 residues. The CDR3 region is CASSVGSGGETQYF. CDR3 nucleotides: TGTGCCAGCAGCGTAGGTTCGGGGGGGGAGACCCAGTACTTC.

This clonotype was observed many times. V is TRBV12-3 or TRBV12-4 and J is TRBJ1-2, with D unclear. V lost 3 bases and J lost 8, with 13 bases in between. This CDR3 region has 13 residues. CDR3 sequence reads: CASSFRRERGYTF. The CDR3 DNA follows: TGTGCCAGCAGTTTCCGAAGGGAACGAGGCTACACCTTC.

This clonotype occurred many times. The V and J genes are TRBV2 and TRBJ1-5; D uncertain. The CDR3 has 14 residues. Germline V lookup: CDR1 SNHLY, CDR2 FYNNEI. The germline V and J ends were trimmed by 4 bases and 4 bases, with 11 bases remaining between them. CDR3 DNA: TGTGCCAGCAGTGGAAGACTTATAAATCAGCCCCAGCATTTT. Protein product: CASSGRLINQPQHF.

This clonotype appeared once. V gene TRBV20-1 combines with J gene TRBJ2-7; the match to TRBD2 covers 10 bases. Germline V lookup: CDR1 DFQATT, CDR2 SNEGSKA (reference sequence). The length of the CDR3 is 18 residues. The V segment lost 3 bases and the J segment 6 bases; nucleotides outside the gene matches: 20. CDR3 coding DNA: TGCAGTGCTAGGGCGGGACTAGCGCCCGATCCCGAAGGGCTCGAGCAGTACTTC. It is translated as CSARAGLAPDPEGLEQYF.

This clonotype was observed a handful of times. V is TRBV7-9 and J is TRBJ1-2; D gene unclear. The germline V gene encodes CDR1 SEHNR and CDR2 FQNEAQ (reference sequence). The length of the CDR3 is 14 residues. V lost 1 base and J 1 base, leaving 7 bases between the germline ends. Here the CDR3 reads CASSLVGLNYGYTF. Written as DNA, the CDR3 is TGTGCCAGCAGCTTAGTTGGCCTTAACTATGGCTACACCTTC.

The J gene is TRBJ2-7, the V gene TRBV5-1; D is possibly TRBD1 (5 bases). CDR3 size: 17 residues. V was shortened by 0 bases and J by 1 base, with 17 bases between the two germline ends. Germline assignment: CDR1 SGHRS and CDR2 YFSETQ. This chain's CDR3 is CASSLGAGPPLSYEQYF. The CDR3 DNA follows: TGCGCCAGCAGCTTGGGGGCAGGGCCCCCTTTATCCTACGAGCAGTACTTC.

This clonotype has a count of ten or more. The chain uses TRBV5-1 and TRBJ1-2; D might be TRBD1 (5 bases). Deletions cut 4 bases from V and 4 bases from J, with 11 bases between. Germline CDR1 and CDR2: SGHRS and YFSETQ. The CDR3 length is 13 residues. Here the CDR3 DNA reads TGCGCCAGCAGCGGTGGGGGGGGCTATGGCTACACCTTC. Encoded protein: CASSGGGGYGYTF.

This clonotype has more than one count but fewer than ten. One end of the junction fails to match germline, which may point to a read error. V gene TRBV2 combines with J gene TRBJ1-5, with a weak D call TRBD1 (6 bases). Germline lookup yields CDR1 SNHLY and CDR2 FYNNEI. This CDR3 spans 14 amino acids. CDR3 bases: TGTGCCAACAGTCCTGACAGGTCATATCAGCCCCAGCATTTT. This sequence encodes CANSPDRSYQPQHF.

The chain recombines TRBV19 with TRBJ2-7; D possibly corresponds to TRBD1 (6 bases). V was trimmed by 5 bases and J by 6 bases, leaving 17 bases between them. CDR1 and CDR2 from the germline V gene are LNHDA and SQIVND (reference sequence). The CDR3 is 14 amino acids. The CDR3 DNA is TGTGCCAGTAGTCTAGGGACACGGAACTCCGAGCAGTACTTC. This gives the protein CASSLGTRNSEQYF.